One sample yielded the 13 T cell receptor beta chains listed below, sequenced in a study of CD8+CD57+ T cells in acquired aplastic anemia. Both TCR beta VDJ combination and CDR3 sequence profiling were carried out. Genomic DNA was the template for this profiling. MiXCR, applied by TCRdb to the reads, yields one record per CDR3 protein. Of over 150,000 distinct CDR3 sequences listed, roughly 45% are singletons. The sequenced sample was sorted CD4+, CD8+, or CD8+CD57+ T cells (not recorded which) from PBMCs. The receptors derive from a human donor in good health.

The chain couples TRBV7-2 to TRBJ1-4; D is undetermined. Germline V lookup: CDR1 SGHTA, CDR2 FQGNSA. The CDR3 sequence is 16 residues long. V was clipped by 3 bases and J by 0 bases, with 11 bases between them. CDR3 protein: CASSLYSPATNEKLFF. The CDR3 region has the DNA TGTGCCAGCAGCTTGTACAGCCCGGCAACTAATGAAAAACTGTTTTTT.

The J gene is TRBJ1-1, the V gene TRBV9; 10 nucleotides line up with TRBD1. Germline assignment: CDR1 SGDLS and CDR2 YYNGEE. CDR3 length equals 14 residues. The ends lost 4 bases at V and 6 bases at J; junction bases unmatched: 6. CDR3 loop: CASSQGQGVAEAFF. CDR3 sequence (DNA): TGTGCCAGCAGCCAAGGACAGGGGGTAGCTGAAGCTTTCTTT.

This clonotype was seen a handful of times. V is TRBV6-2 or TRBV6-3 and J is TRBJ1-4; D might be TRBD1 (5 bases). V was pared by 8 bases and J by 8 bases, with 21 bases between. CDR3 length equals 15 residues. Germline V gives CDR1 MNHEY, CDR2 SVGEGT. The CDR3 region has the DNA TGTGCCAGCTGGGACCCCGCGGCCGCTCGGGAAAAACTGTTTTTT. As protein: CASWDPAAAREKLFF.

This clonotype was counted many times. The chain recombines TRBV20-1 with TRBJ2-1; TRBD1 matches at 8 bases. The trim removed 6 bases at V and 0 bases at J, leaving 7 bases unmatched. In germline, CDR1 is DFQATT, CDR2 SNEGSKA (reference sequence). The CDR3 runs 15 residues. The CDR3 protein is CSAQRTGLSYNEQFF. In DNA, the CDR3 is TGCAGTGCCCAGAGGACAGGGCTCTCCTACAATGAGCAGTTCTTC.

This clonotype was seen at least ten times. This chain joins TRBV6-1 and TRBJ2-3, with 9 bases matching TRBD2. The CDR3 extends over 16 amino acids. Germline loops: CDR1 MNHNS, CDR2 SASEGT. With V trimmed by 3 bases and J by 0 bases, 4 bases remained unmatched. The CDR3 DNA follows: TGTGCCAGCAGTGATCCTGGACTAGCGAGCACAGATACGCAGTATTTT. Its translation: CASSDPGLASTDTQYF.

This clonotype was seen at least ten times. The genes are TRBV9 and TRBJ2-6; 13 nucleotides line up with TRBD2. CDR1 and CDR2 from the germline V gene are SGDLS and YYNGEE. V shed 5 bases, J shed 3 bases, and the junction held 8 bases outside the gene matches. The CDR3 runs 18 residues. The DNA for the CDR3 is TGTGCCAGCAGGCCAGGACTAGCGGGAGTGAGTGGGGCCAACGTCCTGACTTTC. This gives the protein CASRPGLAGVSGANVLTF. The variable domain in full, with the rest retrieved from reference TRBV9 and TRBJ2-6, is DSGVTQTPKHLITATGQRVTLRCSPRSGDLSVYWYQQSLDQGLQFLIQYYNGEERAKGNILERFSAQQFPDLHSELNLSSLELGDSALYFCASRPGLAGVSGANVLTFGAGSRLTVL.

The J gene is TRBJ1-5, the V gene TRBV5-6, with D uncertain. V was clipped by 0 bases and J by 14 bases, with 12 bases between them. The V gene's germline CDR1 is SGHDT and CDR2 YYEEEE. The CDR3 has 12 residues. In nucleotides, the CDR3 is TGTGCCAGCAGCTTGGAAGGCGGCCAAAAGCATTTT. Translating it yields CASSLEGGQKHF.

Points on this clonotype: Mismatch with germline at one junction end may stem from a read error. The rearrangement links TRBV11-2 to TRBJ2-1, with 12 positions matching TRBD2. CDR1 and CDR2 (germline): SGHAT, FQNNGV. CDR3 length: 14 amino acids. The DNA of the CDR3 is TGTGCTAGCAGCTTACTAGCGGGGGGAGAGACCCAGTTCTTC. It yields the protein CASSLLAGGETQFF.

This clonotype was observed at least ten times. The chain employs TRBV2 and TRBJ2-1, with 12 bases fitting TRBD2. The CDR3 loop spans 14 amino acids. CDR1 and CDR2 from the germline V gene are SNHLY and FYNNEI. V lost 6 bases and J lost 7; bases outside the gene matches: 4. CDR3 protein: CASSASGRVNEQFF. The CDR3 nucleotides are TGTGCCAGCAGCGCTAGCGGGAGGGTAAATGAGCAGTTCTTC. Together with reference TRBV2 and TRBJ2-1, the CDR3 gives the full variable domain: EPEVTQTPSHQVTQMGQEVILRCVPISNHLYFYWYRQILGQKVEFLVSFYNNEISEKSEIFDDQFSVERPDGSNFTLKIRSTKLEDSAMYFCASSASGRVNEQFFGPGTRLTVL.

The chain combines TRBV9 with TRBJ1-1, with 10 nucleotides matching TRBD1. Per the germline V gene, CDR1 is SGDLS and CDR2 is YYNGEE. CDR3 size: 15 residues. With 4 bases clipped from V and 3 bases from J, the junction kept 6 bases outside the gene matches. DNA for the CDR3: TGTGCCAGCAGCAGAGACAGGGGGCTTTACACTGAAGCTTTCTTT. As protein: CASSRDRGLYTEAFF.

The chain links TRBV4-1 to TRBJ2-3; the match to TRBD2 covers 8 bases. The CDR3 is 17 residues long. The junction had 13 bases not matched to a gene; V was cut back by 1 base and J by 7 bases. CDR1 is MGHRA, CDR2 YSYEKL, per germline. CDR3 amino acids: CASSQVLAGGLQHTQYF. For the CDR3, the DNA is TGCGCCAGCAGCCAAGTTCTCGCGGGGGGCCTCCAACATACGCAGTATTTT.

This clonotype was observed at least ten times. The chain carries TRBV6-1 and TRBJ2-7; TRBD2 aligns across 16 bases. V lost 6 bases, J lost 3 bases, and 5 bases stayed unmatched. This CDR3 is built from 16 residues. The germline V gene has CDR1 MNHNS and CDR2 SASEGT. CDR3 region: CASSRGTSGGGYEQYF. CDR3 nucleotides: TGTGCCAGCAGCCGCGGGACTAGCGGGGGGGGCTACGAGCAGTACTTC.

This clonotype was detected a few times. CDR3 protein: CASSLYAGTDLGTNEKLFF. As DNA, the CDR3 is TGTGCCAGCAGTTTATACGCCGGGACAGACCTCGGGACTAATGAAAAACTGTTTTTT. The V and J genes are TRBV12-3 or TRBV12-4 and TRBJ1-4, with 7 bases matching TRBD1. The CDR3 is 19 amino acids. Trimming at V came to 2 bases and at J to 2 bases, leaving 14 bases not matched to a gene.